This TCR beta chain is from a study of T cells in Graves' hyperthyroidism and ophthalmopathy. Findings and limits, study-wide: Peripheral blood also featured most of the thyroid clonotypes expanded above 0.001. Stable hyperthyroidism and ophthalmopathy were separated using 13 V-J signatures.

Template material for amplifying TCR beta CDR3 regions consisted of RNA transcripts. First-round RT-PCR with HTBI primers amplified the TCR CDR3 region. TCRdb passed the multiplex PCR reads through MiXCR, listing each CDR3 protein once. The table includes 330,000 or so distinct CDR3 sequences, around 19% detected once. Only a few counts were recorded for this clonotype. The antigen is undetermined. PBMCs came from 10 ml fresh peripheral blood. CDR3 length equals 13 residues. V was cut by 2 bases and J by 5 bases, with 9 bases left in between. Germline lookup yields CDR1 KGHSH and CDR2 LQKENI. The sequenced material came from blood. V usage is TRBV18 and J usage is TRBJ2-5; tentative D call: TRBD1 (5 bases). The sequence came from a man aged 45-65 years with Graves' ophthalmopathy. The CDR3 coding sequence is TGTGCCAGCTCACCAAATTACAGGGAGACCCAGTACTTC. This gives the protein CASSPNYRETQYF.